This TCR beta chain came from a study of cytomegalovirus exposure and HLA in healthy donors. Study-level points and caveats: Across HLA loci, a later analysis found differing TCR association rates, with DRB1 most and HLA-C fewest.

Donors showed nominal health when sampled, although they likely had unrecorded immune exposures. Remarks on this clone: Its antigen is still unknown.

The PCR made use of 60 Vbeta and 13 Jbeta primers. TCRdb's table, derived via immunoSEQ multiplex PCR, lists solely in-frame clones and lacks some. The sample gives about 75,000 clones, roughly 82% of which show up once; 1.9% is in the top ten. Sequenced sample: PBMCs. The source of this sequence is a man between 18 and 35 years old in good health and CMV-seronegative.

The CDR3 sequence: CASSFETLNTEAFF. Written as DNA, the CDR3 is TGTGCCAGCAGCTTTGAGACACTGAACACTGAAGCTTTCTTT. The genes are TRBV11-1 and TRBJ1-1, with D hard to call. Trimming removed 3 bases from V and 0 bases from J, with 8 bases in between. This CDR3 region has 14 residues. CDR1 SGHAT and CDR2 FQDESV come from the germline V gene (reference sequence).